These 2 T cell receptor beta chains came from one sample sequenced in a study of T cells after yellow fever vaccination. TCRdb reprocessed the 5' RACE reads with MiXCR, giving one entry per CDR3 protein. The table shows 620,000 or so distinct CDR3 sequences, with about a sixth occurring only once. Sample: PBMCs, taken 5 days after the first yellow fever vaccination. All receptors come from a man aged 18 to 29 who received the YFV17D yellow fever vaccine.

The V gene is TRBV20-1, the J gene TRBJ2-6; TRBD1 aligns across 9 bases. In germline, CDR1 is DFQATT, CDR2 SNEGSKA (reference sequence). The V gene end was trimmed by 5 bases and the J gene end by 4 bases; junction bases not matched to a gene: 3. This CDR3 spans 14 amino acids. The CDR3 nucleotides read TGCAGTGCTGGACAGGGGCCGGGGGCCAACGTCCTGACTTTC. Its protein is CSAGQGPGANVLTF.

This clonotype was observed a few times. V is TRBV5-1 and J is TRBJ2-2; D is possibly TRBD2 (7 bases). Trimming took 4 bases from V and 2 from J, leaving 18 bases between them. The CDR3 has 17 residues. Germline values: CDR1 SGHRS, CDR2 YFSETQ. DNA for the CDR3: TGCGCCAGCAGCCCCTGGGTTGCGGGGGCCAACACCGGGGAGCTGTTTTTT. This translates into CASSPWVAGANTGELFF.